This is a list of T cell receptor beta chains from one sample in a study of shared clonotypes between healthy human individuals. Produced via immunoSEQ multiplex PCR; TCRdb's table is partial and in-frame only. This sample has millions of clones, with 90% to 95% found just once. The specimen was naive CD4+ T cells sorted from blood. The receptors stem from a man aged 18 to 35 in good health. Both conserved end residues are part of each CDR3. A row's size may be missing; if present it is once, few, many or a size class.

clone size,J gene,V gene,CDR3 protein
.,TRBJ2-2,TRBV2,CASSVAGSPTGELFF
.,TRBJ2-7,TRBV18,CASSPSQSKGPLKLDF
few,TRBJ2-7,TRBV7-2,CASSLLWAGQYF
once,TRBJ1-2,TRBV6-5,CASSYVGGGYGYTF
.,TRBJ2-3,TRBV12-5,CASGFAKKNGGMGGQPTDTQYF
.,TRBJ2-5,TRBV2,CASERDRVETQYF
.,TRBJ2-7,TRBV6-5,CASSYSTGGYEQYF
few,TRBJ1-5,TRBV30,CAWSVSATQPQHF
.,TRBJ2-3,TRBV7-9,CASSSGTSGSTDTQYF
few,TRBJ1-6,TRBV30,CAWSGPSGSPLHF
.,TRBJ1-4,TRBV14,CASSQDAGVSEKLFF
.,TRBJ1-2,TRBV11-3,CASSPARKHYGYTF
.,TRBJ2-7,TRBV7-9,CASSNVILFSEQYF
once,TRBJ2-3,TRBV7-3,CASSSRTGGTDTQYF
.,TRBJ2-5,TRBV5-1,CASSLLGTSGTETQYF
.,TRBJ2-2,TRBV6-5,CASSYPTGGGTGELFF
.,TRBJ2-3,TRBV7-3,CASSLGPAQDTQYF
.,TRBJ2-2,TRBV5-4,CASSSLSGDTGELFF
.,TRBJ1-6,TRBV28,CASSPVGQGGYNSPLHF
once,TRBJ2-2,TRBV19,CASSIAVTGELFF
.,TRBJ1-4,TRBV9,CASSLQPSESLFF
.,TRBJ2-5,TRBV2,CASSGLAGGRIETQYF
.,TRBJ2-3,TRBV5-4,CATLGTQGTDTQYF
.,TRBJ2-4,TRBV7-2,CASSIPGQGSTIQYF
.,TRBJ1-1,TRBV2,CASKEGPTEAFF
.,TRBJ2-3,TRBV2,CASSLDNQYF
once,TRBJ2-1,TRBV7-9,CASSEGTAAHNEQFF
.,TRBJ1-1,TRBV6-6,CASSFTGVEAFF
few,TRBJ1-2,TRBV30,CAWGGTGSSGYTF
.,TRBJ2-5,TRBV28,CASSLIREEQYF
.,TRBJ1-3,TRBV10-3,CAISGSANNTIYF
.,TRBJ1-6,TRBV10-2,CASSDSRGYNSPLHF
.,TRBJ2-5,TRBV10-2,CASSRGQGAPETQYF
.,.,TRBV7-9,CASSLGLAGYEQYF
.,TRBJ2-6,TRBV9,CASSAQQGSGANVLTF
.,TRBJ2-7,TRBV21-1,CASSKEGNEQYF
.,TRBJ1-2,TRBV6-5,CASRSIGYYGYTF
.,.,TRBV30,CAWSVGGPTYEQYF
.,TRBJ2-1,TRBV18,CASSPLQALLSYNEQFF
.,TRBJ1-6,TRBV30,CAWTLQGQGEPLHF
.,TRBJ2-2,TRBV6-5,CASSYWSNTGELFF
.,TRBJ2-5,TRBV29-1,CSVLRDTQETQYF
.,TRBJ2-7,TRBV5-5,CASSLSLAAYEQYF
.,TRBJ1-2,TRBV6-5,CASSPEGQGWNGYTF
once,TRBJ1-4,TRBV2,CASLPDVRNEKLFF
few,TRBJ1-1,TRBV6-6,CASSGPEAFF
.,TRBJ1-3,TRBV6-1,CASSEGGGNTIYF
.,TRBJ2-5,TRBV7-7,CASSRSGLAGAETQYF
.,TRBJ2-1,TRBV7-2,CASSPGTSYNEQFF
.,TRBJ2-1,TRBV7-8,CASSLASGNGNEQFF
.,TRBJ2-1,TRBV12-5,CASGLVIWGGRAYSYNEQFF
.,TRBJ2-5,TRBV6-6,CASSILAFQVETQYF